This is a list of T cell receptor beta chains from one sample in a study of blood T cell repertoires in COVID-19. The repertoire was sequenced with immunoSEQ multiplex PCR; TCRdb's copy has only in-frame clones and lacks some. The profile shows some 27,000 clones, approximately 88% of them singletons. Sequenced input: peripheral blood. These receptor sequences come from a human donor in a cohort sampled during active COVID-19. Each CDR3 is given with its conserved first and last residue. The D gene is left open where the match is weak. Size tells how often a clone was seen (once, few, many) or the class of an expanded clone, and some rows leave it out.

>TRBV6-5|TRBD1|once|TRBJ2-2
TGTGCCAGCAGTTACGGACAGGCATACACCGGGGAGCTGTTTTTT
CASSYGQAYTGELFF
>TRBV3-1/TRBV3-2|TRBD2|once|TRBJ2-3
TGTGCCAGCAGCCGGGCGGGGGGGCCTGTGGGCACAGATACGCAGTATTTT
CASSRAGGPVGTDTQYF
>TRBV2|.|.|TRBJ2-5
TGTGCCAGCAGTGAACTAGCCGGAGAGACCCAGTACTTC
CASSELAGETQYF
>TRBV19|.|.|TRBJ2-3
TGTGCCAGTAGTAAACCCCCCAAGTACGGCAGGGGCACAGATACGCAGTATTTT
CASSKPPKYGRGTDTQYF
>TRBV6-2/TRBV6-3|TRBD1|.|TRBJ1-3
TGTGCCAGCAGTCGTCGGGACAGGGACTCTGGAAACACCATATATTTT
CASSRRDRDSGNTIYF
>TRBV21-1|.|once|TRBJ2-7
TGTGCCAGCAGCAGCGCCGGGACAGCTACCTACGAGCAGTACTTC
CASSSAGTATYEQYF
>TRBV20-1|.|.|TRBJ1-4
TGCAGTGCAAGAAAACAGACCCTGTTTTTT
CSARKQTLFF
>TRBV10-1|TRBD2|.|TRBJ2-2
TGCGCCAGCAGTGAGTCGTCGGCTAGCGGGAGTGGGGAGCTGTTTTTT
CASSESSASGSGELFF
>TRBV3-1/TRBV3-2|TRBD2|.|TRBJ2-5
TGTGCCAGCAGCCCGTTACTAGCGGGGGGGTCGTACTTC
CASSPLLAGGSYF
>TRBV2|.|.|TRBJ2-1
TGTGCCAGCAGTGTGGACGGGAGCTCCTACAATGAGCAGTTCTTC
CASSVDGSSYNEQFF
>TRBV15|.|once|TRBJ2-3
TGTGCCACCAGCAGGAAACTAGCAGCAAGCACAGATACGCAGTATTTT
CATSRKLAASTDTQYF
>TRBV5-5|.|.|TRBJ1-1
TGTGCCAGCAGCAGCGGACCGAAGGGTGAAGCTTTCTTT
CASSSGPKGEAFF
>TRBV7-9|TRBD1|.|TRBJ1-1
TGTGCCAGCAGCTTCGCGGGACAGACGAACACTGAAGCTTTCTTT
CASSFAGQTNTEAFF
>TRBV6-2/TRBV6-3|.|.|TRBJ2-7
TGTGCCAGCACCCCCATCCCCGGGGGCGAGCAGTACTTC
CASTPIPGGEQYF